The 32 T cell receptor beta chains reported below all come from one sample, sequenced in a study of neoadjuvant anti-PD-1 for oral cavity cancer. Time point noted: after neoadjuvant nivolumab, at surgical resection. The assay was immunoSEQ multiplex PCR, and TCRdb's table has in-frame clones only and misses some. The sample lists 9,500 to 12,000 clones, around 62% occurring once. Sequenced material: tumor tissue, taken after nivolumab (anti-PD-1) treatment. These receptors were obtained from a person aged 40-85 years with oral cavity squamous cell carcinoma.

This chain connects TRBV28 to TRBJ2-1; TRBD2 aligns across 10 bases. V dropped 3 bases and J dropped 4; count of bases not matched to a gene: 6. This CDR3 spans 16 amino acids. Germline V lookup: CDR1 MDHEN, CDR2 SYDVKM. The chain's CDR3 is CASSFHPSGSYNEQFF. In nucleotides, the CDR3 is TGTGCCAGCAGTTTCCACCCTAGCGGGAGTTACAATGAGCAGTTCTTC.

This rearrangement joins TRBV4-1 to TRBJ2-1; TRBD2 matches at 9 bases. This CDR3 has 15 residues. V shed 0 bases, J shed 8 bases, and the junction held 5 bases outside the gene matches. From germline, CDR1 is MGHRA and CDR2 YSYEKL. CDR3 loop: CASSQDAGGPDEQFF. The CDR3 region has the DNA TGCGCCAGCAGCCAAGATGCGGGGGGGCCGGATGAGCAGTTCTTC.

This chain connects TRBV5-1 to TRBJ2-1; perhaps D is TRBD1 or TRBD2 (6 bases each). CDR3 length: 19 residues. CDR1 and CDR2 from the germline V gene are SGHRS and YFSETQ. Trimming took off 3 bases at V and 7 bases at J, with 29 bases between the two ends. The CDR3 is CASSYRPVRETGRLNEQFF. The CDR3 nucleotides are TGCGCCAGCAGCTACCGCCCCGTTCGGGAGACAGGAAGGCTTAATGAGCAGTTCTTC. Full variable domain (missing parts from reference TRBV5-1 and TRBJ2-1): KAGVTQTPRYLIKTRGQQVTLSCSPISGHRSVSWYQQTPGQGLQFLFEYFSETQRNKGNFPGRFSGRQFSNSRSEMNVSTLELGDSALYLCASSYRPVRETGRLNEQFFGPGTRLTVL.

The chain links TRBV7-2 to TRBJ2-1, with 10 bases aligning to TRBD2. CDR3 length: 14 amino acids. With V trimmed by 3 bases and J by 4 bases, 0 bases remained unmatched. From germline, CDR1 is SGHTA and CDR2 FQGNSA. CDR3 loop: CASSFSGGYNEQFF. Here the CDR3 DNA reads TGTGCCAGCAGCTTTAGCGGGGGGTACAATGAGCAGTTCTTC.

The rearrangement joins TRBV5-1 to TRBJ2-5; D uncertain. The CDR3 loop spans 12 amino acids. Per the germline V gene, CDR1 is SGHRS and CDR2 is YFSETQ. V lost 5 bases and J 7 bases, leaving 12 bases between the germline ends. CDR3 DNA: TGCGCCAGCAGTCTGGACGTTCCGACCCAGTACTTC. Its protein product is CASSLDVPTQYF. Variable domain in full (rest from reference TRBV5-1 and TRBJ2-5): KAGVTQTPRYLIKTRGQQVTLSCSPISGHRSVSWYQQTPGQGLQFLFEYFSETQRNKGNFPGRFSGRQFSNSRSEMNVSTLELGDSALYLCASSLDVPTQYFGPGTRLLVL.

In its sample, this clone was seen a few times. This sequence joins TRBV5-1 and TRBJ1-2; TRBD1 agrees at 7 bases. The CDR3 has 13 residues. Germline V gene data show CDR1 as SGHRS and CDR2 as YFSETQ. V was clipped by 3 bases and J by 2 bases; unmatched bases: 1. In nucleotides, the CDR3 is TGCGCCAGCAGCTCGGGACAGAACTATGGCTACACCTTC. Translating it yields CASSSGQNYGYTF.

The chain joins TRBV15 to TRBJ1-1; D possibly corresponds to TRBD1 (5 bases). Trimming removed 2 bases from V and 5 bases from J, with 15 bases in between. The CDR3 totals 15 residues. Germline V gene data show CDR1 as LNHNV and CDR2 as YYDKDF (reference sequence). CDR3 sequence: CATSRPGHGFTEAFF. The CDR3 nucleotides read TGTGCCACCAGCAGACCAGGACACGGCTTTACTGAAGCTTTCTTT.

The sample holds a few counts of this clone. This chain uses TRBV10-3 with TRBJ2-7; perhaps TRBD2 as D (7 bases). Trimming shortened V by 6 bases and J by 1 base, and 13 bases separated the two germline ends. The CDR3 sequence is 14 residues long. The V gene's germline CDR1 is ENHRY and CDR2 SYGVKD. CDR3 region: CAIRIQGGSYEQYF. DNA for the CDR3: TGTGCCATCAGGATACAGGGAGGGTCCTACGAGCAGTACTTC.

This chain joins TRBV11-2 and TRBJ1-6, with D unclear. The CDR3 consists of 15 residues. Germline V gene sequence: CDR1 SGHAT, CDR2 FQNNGV. Between the trimmed V and J ends, which lost 7 bases and 11 bases, there was a span of 21 bases. DNA for the CDR3: TGTGCCAGCACCAAAGAGGACCTCCTTGGGACACCCCTCCACTTT. Protein product: CASTKEDLLGTPLHF. Full variable domain (outside the CDR3, taken from reference TRBV11-2 and TRBJ1-6): EAGVAQSPRYKIIEKRQSVAFWCNPISGHATLYWYQQILGQGPKLLIQFQNNGVVDDSQLPKDRFSAERLKGVDSTLKIQPAKLEDSAVYLCASTKEDLLGTPLHFGNGTRLTVT.

This clone was recorded only once. The genes are TRBV7-9 and TRBJ2-1, with D perhaps assigned TRBD1 or TRBD2 (6 bases each). Germline V gives CDR1 SEHNR, CDR2 FQNEAQ (reference sequence). V was trimmed by 5 bases and J by 4 bases, leaving 24 bases between them. CDR3 length: 18 amino acids. CDR3 bases: TGTGCCAGCAGCCCCTCCGCGTGGGGGGCTGGGATATACAATGAGCAGTTCTTC. This encodes CASSPSAWGAGIYNEQFF.

This clone was detected only a few times. The junction departs from germline at one end; a sequencing error may be responsible. The chain combines TRBV25-1 with TRBJ1-2; no firm D call. Germline V gene lookup returns CDR1 MGHDK and CDR2 SYGVNS. The CDR3 has 11 amino acids. The chain's CDR3 is CASSEGSQIRF. The CDR3, as DNA: TGTGCCAGCAGTGAAGGATCCCAGATACGCTTC.

This chain joins TRBV7-2 and TRBJ2-1, with a tentative D call TRBD2 (6 bases). V was clipped by 1 base and J by 5 bases, with 12 bases between them. CDR1 is SGHTA and CDR2 is FQGNSA in the germline V gene. The CDR3 contains 15 residues. The CDR3 loop reads CASSLDRGRNNEQFF. CDR3 sequence (DNA): TGTGCCAGCAGCTTAGACCGGGGGAGGAACAATGAGCAGTTCTTC.

The J gene is TRBJ2-3, the V gene TRBV29-1; 8 bases line up with TRBD1. Per the germline V gene, CDR1 is SQVTM and CDR2 is ANQGSEA. Losses at the gene ends were 4 bases for V and 0 bases for J; bases not matched to a gene: 3. The CDR3 runs 14 residues. The CDR3 DNA is TGCAGCGTTGTCGACAGGGGAAGCACAGATACGCAGTATTTT. Translated, it gives CSVVDRGSTDTQYF.

J is TRBJ1-5 and V is TRBV18; TRBD1 is a possible D gene (5 bases). Germline lookup yields CDR1 KGHSH and CDR2 LQKENI. The CDR3 runs 14 residues. Deletions cut 5 bases from V and 0 bases from J, with 8 bases between. The DNA for the CDR3 is TGTGCCAGCTCAGGGACGGATAGCAATCAGCCCCAGCATTTT. Protein sequence: CASSGTDSNQPQHF.

The V and J genes are TRBV15 and TRBJ2-1, with 14 nucleotides matching TRBD2. V gave up 1 base and J gave up 3 bases; unmatched junction bases: 2. This CDR3 region has 17 residues. CDR1 and CDR2 from the germline V gene are LNHNV and YYDKDF (reference sequence). The CDR3 region has the DNA TGTGCCACCAGCAGAGGGGGGACTAGCGGGAGCTACAATGAGCAGTTCTTC. This translates into CATSRGGTSGSYNEQFF. Together with reference TRBV15 and TRBJ2-1, the CDR3 gives the full variable domain: DAMVIQNPRYQVTQFGKPVTLSCSQTLNHNVMYWYQQKSSQAPKLLFHYYDKDFNNEADTPDNFQSRRPNTSFCFLDIRSPGLGDTAMYLCATSRGGTSGSYNEQFFGPGTRLTVL.

This clone was picked up a small number of times. The V gene is TRBV19, the J gene TRBJ1-2; D unclear. The germline V gene has CDR1 LNHDA and CDR2 SQIVND (reference sequence). Trimming cost V 3 bases and J 4 bases, with 12 bases left between them. The CDR3 spans 14 residues. The chain's CDR3 is CASSILDGIYGYTF. CDR3 coding DNA: TGTGCCAGTAGTATCCTGGACGGAATCTATGGCTACACCTTC.

The V gene is TRBV7-3, the J gene TRBJ2-2; a possible D gene is TRBD1 (5 bases). Trimming left V 2 bases short and J 4 bases short, with 11 bases between. Germline V CDR1 and CDR2: SGHTA, FQGTGA. The CDR3 runs 15 residues. CDR3 DNA sequence: TGTGCCAGCAGCTTACACAGGCCCCCCACCGGGGAGCTGTTTTTT. Translated: CASSLHRPPTGELFF.

The J gene is TRBJ2-2, the V gene TRBV28, with TRBD2 as a possible D gene (5 bases). CDR3 length: 17 amino acids. Looked up from germline, CDR1 is MDHEN and CDR2 is SYDVKM. With 3 bases removed from V and 5 bases from J, the gap between germline ends came to 19 bases. CDR3 in amino acids: CASSLASGLVRTGELFF. DNA for the CDR3: TGTGCCAGCAGTTTGGCAAGCGGTCTTGTCCGGACCGGGGAGCTGTTTTTT.

The chain recombines TRBV6-6 with TRBJ2-3; D is perhaps TRBD1 (6 bases). Trimming stripped 4 bases from V and 7 bases from J, with 9 bases between. The CDR3 totals 12 residues. Germline CDR1 MNHNY, CDR2 SVGAGI (reference sequence). CDR3 sequence (DNA): TGTGCCAGCAGTTGGCAGGGGAATACGCAGTATTTT. Its protein is CASSWQGNTQYF.

The V call is TRBV4-2, the J call TRBJ1-2; the D gene is possibly TRBD1 (6 bases). The germline V gene has CDR1 LGHNA and CDR2 YNFKEQ. Trimming removed 3 bases from V and 6 bases from J, with 17 bases in between. The CDR3 consists of 15 residues. CDR3 in DNA: TGTGCCAGCAGCCACAATCCGACGGGGGCGGATGGCTACACCTTC. The encoded protein is CASSHNPTGADGYTF.

The rearrangement uses TRBV5-4 and TRBJ2-1; 8 nucleotides agree with TRBD2. Germline V lookup: CDR1 SGHNT, CDR2 YYREEE (reference sequence). The V and J ends lost 1 base and 4 bases, in that order; junction bases with no gene match: 7. The CDR3 totals 16 residues. CDR3 protein: CASSLTGTSSYNEQFF. CDR3 nucleotides: TGTGCCAGCAGCTTGACCGGGACTAGTTCTTACAATGAGCAGTTCTTC.

This clone was detected only once. The chain couples TRBV19 to TRBJ1-1; TRBD1 might be the D (5 bases). The CDR3 runs to 15 residues. Per germline, CDR1 LNHDA and CDR2 SQIVND (reference sequence). The V end was cut by 1 base, the J end by 6 bases, with 15 bases between. The CDR3 nucleotides read TGTGCCAGTAGTATAGCCCGTTCAGGGTGGGCTGAAGCTTTCTTT. It encodes CASSIARSGWAEAFF.

There are a few counts of this clone. The chain has TRBV28 and TRBJ1-3, with 8 bases aligning to TRBD1. The CDR3 runs to 15 residues. Germline values: CDR1 MDHEN, CDR2 SYDVKM. V shed 2 bases and J 5 bases; nucleotides not matched to a gene: 5. The CDR3 is CASSLRDRHRNTIYF. CDR3 in DNA: TGTGCCAGCAGTTTAAGGGACAGGCACCGAAACACCATATATTTT.

This chain connects TRBV5-8 to TRBJ2-7, with 13 bases matching TRBD2. The V gene end was trimmed by 3 bases and the J gene end by 3 bases; junction bases not matched to a gene: 3. The CDR3 has 15 amino acids. Germline values: CDR1 SGHTS, CDR2 YDEGEE. The CDR3 here is CASSWGTSGVYEQYF. CDR3 coding DNA: TGTGCCAGCAGCTGGGGGACTAGCGGGGTCTACGAGCAGTACTTC.

In its sample, this clone was seen a few times. The chain recombines TRBV5-6 with TRBJ1-5; D not resolved. V lost 1 base to trimming and J lost 0 bases, with 11 bases between them. This CDR3 spans 16 amino acids. Germline assignment: CDR1 SGHDT and CDR2 YYEEEE. This chain's CDR3 is CASSLYLGSSNQPQHF. The CDR3 nucleotides read TGTGCCAGCAGCTTGTATCTCGGGTCTAGCAATCAGCCCCAGCATTTT.

This clone was observed a handful of times. J is TRBJ2-7 and V is TRBV2; 10 nucleotides align to TRBD2. Germline V lookup: CDR1 SNHLY, CDR2 FYNNEI. Trimming at V came to 11 bases and at J to 6 bases, leaving 10 bases not matched to a gene. CDR3 length: 13 residues. CDR3 coding DNA: TGTGCCGGAAGAGCGGGAGGGCCCCCCGAGCAGTACTTC. Translated: CAGRAGGPPEQYF.

V and J are TRBV5-6 and TRBJ2-2, with 9 bases fitting TRBD1. V was pared by 4 bases and J by 5 bases, with 9 bases of the junction left unmatched. Per the germline V gene, CDR1 is SGHDT and CDR2 is YYEEEE. The CDR3 totals 16 residues. The CDR3 sequence: CASSGIQGAGTGELFF. For the CDR3, the DNA is TGTGCCAGCAGCGGGATACAGGGGGCTGGTACCGGGGAGCTGTTTTTT.

This chain joins TRBV6-1 and TRBJ2-5; D is ambiguous. Trimming took off 5 bases at V and 5 bases at J, with 9 bases between the two ends. CDR3 length: 12 amino acids. The germline CDR1 and CDR2 sequences are MNHNS and SASEGT. DNA of the CDR3: TGTGCCAGCAGTCAAACGAGGGAGACCCAGTACTTC. Protein: CASSQTRETQYF.

The chain links TRBV7-2 to TRBJ2-5, with D unclear. Per the germline V gene, CDR1 is SGHTA and CDR2 is FQGNSA. The CDR3 is 15 residues long. The germline V and J ends were trimmed by 4 bases and 2 bases, with 14 bases remaining between them. This CDR3 is CASSYQDIPQETQYF. The CDR3 DNA follows: TGTGCCAGCAGCTACCAAGACATACCGCAAGAGACCCAGTACTTC.

The rearrangement joins TRBV30 to TRBJ1-3; tentative D call: TRBD1 (6 bases). In germline, CDR1 is GTSNPN, CDR2 SVGIG (reference sequence). The CDR3 extends over 15 amino acids. Trimming took 5 bases from V and 4 from J, leaving 18 bases between them. The CDR3 loop is CAWLFPGAPGNTIYF. The CDR3 nucleotides are TGTGCCTGGCTTTTCCCAGGGGCCCCGGGAAACACCATATATTTT.

DNA for the CDR3: TGTGCCAGCAGATGGACCGCCGCTGGAAACACCATATATTTT. This sequence encodes CASRWTAAGNTIYF. V gene TRBV27 combines with J gene TRBJ1-3; unclear D gene. CDR1 and CDR2 (germline): MNHEY, SMNVEV (reference sequence). This CDR3 contains 14 residues. V shed 6 bases and J shed 2 bases, with 11 bases lying between them.

This clone showed up just a few times. This sequence joins TRBV15 and TRBJ1-1, with D unresolved. The CDR3 is 18 amino acids. V lost 0 bases and J lost 5, with 22 bases in between. Germline CDR1 LNHNV, CDR2 YYDKDF (reference sequence). The CDR3 region is CATSRDRSGVIRKTEAFF. The CDR3 nucleotides read TGTGCCACCAGCAGAGATCGGAGCGGGGTGATAAGGAAGACTGAAGCTTTCTTT.